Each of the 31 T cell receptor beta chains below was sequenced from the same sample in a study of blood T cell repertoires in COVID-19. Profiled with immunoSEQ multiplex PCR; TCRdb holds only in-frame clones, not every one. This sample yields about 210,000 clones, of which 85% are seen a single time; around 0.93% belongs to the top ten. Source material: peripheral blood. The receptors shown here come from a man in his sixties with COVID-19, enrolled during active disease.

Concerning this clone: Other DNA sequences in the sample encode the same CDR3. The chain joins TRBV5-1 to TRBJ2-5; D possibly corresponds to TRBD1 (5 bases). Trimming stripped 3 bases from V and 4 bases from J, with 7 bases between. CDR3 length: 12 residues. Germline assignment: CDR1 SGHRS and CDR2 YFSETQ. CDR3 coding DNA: TGCGCCAGCAGCTCCCAGGGAGAGACCCAGTACTTC. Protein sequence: CASSSQGETQYF.

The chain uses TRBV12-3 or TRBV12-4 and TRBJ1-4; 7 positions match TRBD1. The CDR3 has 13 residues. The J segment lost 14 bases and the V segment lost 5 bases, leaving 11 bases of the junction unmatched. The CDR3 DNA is TGTGCCAGCAGTGAAGAAACGGAGGACAGGCTGTTTTTT. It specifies CASSEETEDRLFF.

CDR3 sequence reads: CAINGRSGGQNSGNTIYF. The CDR3 coding sequence is TGTGCCATCAATGGTAGAAGTGGGGGACAGAACTCTGGAAACACCATATATTTT. The chain uses TRBV10-3 and TRBJ1-3, with TRBD1 identical over 7 bases. This CDR3 is built from 18 residues. Trimming at V came to 7 bases and at J to 0 bases, leaving 15 bases not matched to a gene. Per germline, CDR1 ENHRY and CDR2 SYGVKD.

CDR3 residues: CSVIGLMNTEAFF. As DNA, the CDR3 is TGCAGCGTGATCGGGTTAATGAACACTGAAGCTTTCTTT. The genes are TRBV29-1 and TRBJ1-1, with D uncertain. Germline V CDR1 and CDR2: SQVTM, ANQGSEA. The CDR3 is 13 amino acids. Trimming removed 6 bases from V and 0 bases from J, with 11 bases in between.

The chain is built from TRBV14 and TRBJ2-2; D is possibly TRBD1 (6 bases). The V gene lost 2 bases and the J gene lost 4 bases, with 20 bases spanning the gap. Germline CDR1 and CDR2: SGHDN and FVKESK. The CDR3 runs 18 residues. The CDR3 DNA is TGTGCCAGCAGCCAAACCTTAACAGACAGGATGGCCACCGGGGAGCTGTTTTTT. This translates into CASSQTLTDRMATGELFF.

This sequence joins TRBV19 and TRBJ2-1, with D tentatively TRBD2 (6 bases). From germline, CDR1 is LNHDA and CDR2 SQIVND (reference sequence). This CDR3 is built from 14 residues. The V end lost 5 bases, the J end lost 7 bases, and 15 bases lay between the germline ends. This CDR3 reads CASSSRTNQNEQFF. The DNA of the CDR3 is TGTGCCAGTAGTTCCCGGACTAACCAGAATGAGCAGTTCTTC.

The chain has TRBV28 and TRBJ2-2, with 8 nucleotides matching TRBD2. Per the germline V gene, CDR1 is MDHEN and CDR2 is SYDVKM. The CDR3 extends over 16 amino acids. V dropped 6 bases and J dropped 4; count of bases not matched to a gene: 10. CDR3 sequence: CASSRPRGAGTGELFF. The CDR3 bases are TGTGCCAGCAGCCGCCCGCGGGGGGCAGGCACCGGGGAGCTGTTTTTT.

CDR3 residues: CASSSPEGQGGYGYTF. DNA for the CDR3: TGTGCCAGCAGCTCCCCCGAGGGACAGGGAGGCTATGGCTACACCTTC. The chain uses TRBV9 and TRBJ1-2; 9 bases match TRBD1. V lost 4 bases and J lost 4; bases outside the gene matches: 11. The CDR3 consists of 16 residues. CDR1 SGDLS and CDR2 YYNGEE come from the germline V gene. Full variable domain (missing parts from reference TRBV9 and TRBJ1-2): DSGVTQTPKHLITATGQRVTLRCSPRSGDLSVYWYQQSLDQGLQFLIQYYNGEERAKGNILERFSAQQFPDLHSELNLSSLELGDSALYFCASSSPEGQGGYGYTFGSGTRLTVV.

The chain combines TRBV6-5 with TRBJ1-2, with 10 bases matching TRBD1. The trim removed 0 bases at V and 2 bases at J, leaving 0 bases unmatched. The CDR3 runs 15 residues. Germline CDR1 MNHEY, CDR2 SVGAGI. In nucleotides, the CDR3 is TGTGCCAGCAGTTACTCGGGACAGGGGAACTATGGCTACACCTTC. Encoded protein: CASSYSGQGNYGYTF.

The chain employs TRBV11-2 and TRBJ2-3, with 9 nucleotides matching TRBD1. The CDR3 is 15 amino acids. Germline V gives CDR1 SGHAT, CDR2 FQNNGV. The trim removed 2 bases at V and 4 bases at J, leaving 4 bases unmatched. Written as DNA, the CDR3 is TGTGCCAGCAGCTTAACAGGGGGCGTCGCAGATACGCAGTATTTT. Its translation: CASSLTGGVADTQYF.

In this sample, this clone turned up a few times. As DNA, the CDR3 is TGTGCCAGCAGCCAATTCAGTGGCTACACCTTC. Protein sequence: CASSQFSGYTF. The rearrangement joins TRBV3-1 (or the pseudogene TRBV3-2) to TRBJ1-2; D gene unclear. V was cut by 2 bases and J by 7 bases, with 5 bases left in between. The CDR3 extends over 11 amino acids. Germline values: CDR1 LGHDT, CDR2 YNNKEL (reference sequence).

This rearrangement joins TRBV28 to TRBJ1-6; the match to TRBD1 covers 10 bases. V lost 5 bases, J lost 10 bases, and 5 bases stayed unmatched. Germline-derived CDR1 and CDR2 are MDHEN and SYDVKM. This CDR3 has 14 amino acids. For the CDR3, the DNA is TGTGCCAGCAGTACCGGGACAGGGGTCTCACCCCTCCACTTT. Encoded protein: CASSTGTGVSPLHF.

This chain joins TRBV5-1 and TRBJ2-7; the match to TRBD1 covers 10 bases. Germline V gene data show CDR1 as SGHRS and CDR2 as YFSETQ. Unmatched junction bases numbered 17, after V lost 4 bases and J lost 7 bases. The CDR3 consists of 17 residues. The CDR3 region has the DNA TGCGCCAGCAGCGGCGGGACAGGGGTCTTCGGGGCTTTTGAGCAGTACTTC. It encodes CASSGGTGVFGAFEQYF.

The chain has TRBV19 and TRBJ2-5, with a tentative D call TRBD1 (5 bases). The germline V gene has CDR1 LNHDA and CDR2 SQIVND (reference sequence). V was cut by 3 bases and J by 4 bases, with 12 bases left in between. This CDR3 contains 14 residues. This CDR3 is CASSIDVGAETQYF. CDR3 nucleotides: TGTGCCAGTAGTATCGACGTTGGGGCAGAGACCCAGTACTTC.

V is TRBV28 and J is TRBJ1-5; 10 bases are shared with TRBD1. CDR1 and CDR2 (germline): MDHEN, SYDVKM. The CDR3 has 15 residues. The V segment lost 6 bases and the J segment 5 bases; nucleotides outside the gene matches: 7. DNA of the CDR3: TGTGCCAGCAGGCCCCGGACAGGGGGTTATCAGCCCCAGCATTTT. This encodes CASRPRTGGYQPQHF.

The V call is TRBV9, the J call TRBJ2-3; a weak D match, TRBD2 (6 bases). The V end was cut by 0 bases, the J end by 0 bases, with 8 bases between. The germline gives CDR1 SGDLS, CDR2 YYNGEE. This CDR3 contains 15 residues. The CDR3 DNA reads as TGTGCCAGCAGCGTAGAGCGGGCAAGCACAGATACGCAGTATTTT. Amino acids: CASSVERASTDTQYF. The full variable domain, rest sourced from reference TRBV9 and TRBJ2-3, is DSGVTQTPKHLITATGQRVTLRCSPRSGDLSVYWYQQSLDQGLQFLIQYYNGEERAKGNILERFSAQQFPDLHSELNLSSLELGDSALYFCASSVERASTDTQYFGPGTRLTVL.

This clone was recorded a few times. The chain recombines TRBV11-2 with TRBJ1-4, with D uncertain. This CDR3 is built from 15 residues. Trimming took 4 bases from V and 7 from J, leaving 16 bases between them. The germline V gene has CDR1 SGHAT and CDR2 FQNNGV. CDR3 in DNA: TGTGCCAGCAGCTCTCCGGGTCAGCGGATTGAAAAACTGTTTTTT. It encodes CASSSPGQRIEKLFF.

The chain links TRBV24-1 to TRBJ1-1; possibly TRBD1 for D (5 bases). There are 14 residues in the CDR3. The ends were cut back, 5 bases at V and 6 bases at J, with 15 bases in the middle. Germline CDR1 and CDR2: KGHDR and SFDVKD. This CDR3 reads CATSVGEVWAEAFF. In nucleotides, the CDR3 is TGTGCCACCAGTGTGGGGGAGGTCTGGGCTGAAGCTTTCTTT.

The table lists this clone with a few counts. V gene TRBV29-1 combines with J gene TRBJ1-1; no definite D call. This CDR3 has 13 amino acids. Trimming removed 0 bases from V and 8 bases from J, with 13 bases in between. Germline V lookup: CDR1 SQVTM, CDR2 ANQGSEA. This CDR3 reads CSVEDRQALEAFF. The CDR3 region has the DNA TGCAGCGTTGAAGATCGTCAGGCCTTGGAAGCTTTCTTT.

CDR3 bases: TGCGCCAGCAGCCAAGAGGTAACAGGCTATCAGCCCCAGCATTTT. Translating gives CASSQEVTGYQPQHF. The chain carries TRBV4-1 and TRBJ1-5; tentative D call: TRBD1 (5 bases). The CDR3 extends over 15 amino acids. Germline-derived CDR1 and CDR2 are MGHRA and YSYEKL. Trimming took 0 bases from V and 5 from J, leaving 11 bases between them.

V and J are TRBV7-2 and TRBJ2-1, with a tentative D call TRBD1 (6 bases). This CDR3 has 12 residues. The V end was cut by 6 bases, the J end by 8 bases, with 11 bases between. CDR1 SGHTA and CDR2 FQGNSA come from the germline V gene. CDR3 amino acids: CASRNTGHEQFF. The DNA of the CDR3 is TGTGCCAGCAGAAATACAGGGCATGAGCAGTTCTTC. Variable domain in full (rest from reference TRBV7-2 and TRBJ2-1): GAGVSQSPSNKVTEKGKDVELRCDPISGHTALYWYRQSLGQGLEFLIYFQGNSAPDKSGLPSDRFSAERTGGSVSTLTIQRTQQEDSAVYLCASRNTGHEQFFGPGTRLTVL.

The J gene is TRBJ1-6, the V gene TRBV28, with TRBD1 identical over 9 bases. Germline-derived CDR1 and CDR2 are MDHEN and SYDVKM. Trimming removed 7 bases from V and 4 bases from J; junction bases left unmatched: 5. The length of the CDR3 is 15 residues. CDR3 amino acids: CASTMDRGYNSPLHF. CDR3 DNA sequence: TGTGCCAGCACCATGGACAGGGGTTATAATTCACCCCTCCACTTT.

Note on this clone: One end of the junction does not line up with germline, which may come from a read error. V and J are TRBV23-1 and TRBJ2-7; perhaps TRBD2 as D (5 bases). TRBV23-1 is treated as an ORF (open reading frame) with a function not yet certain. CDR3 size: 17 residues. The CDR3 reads CTSSQRVPTSGRCEQYF. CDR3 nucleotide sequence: TGCACCAGCAGTCAACGAGTTCCAACAAGCGGTCGGTGCGAGCAGTACTTC.

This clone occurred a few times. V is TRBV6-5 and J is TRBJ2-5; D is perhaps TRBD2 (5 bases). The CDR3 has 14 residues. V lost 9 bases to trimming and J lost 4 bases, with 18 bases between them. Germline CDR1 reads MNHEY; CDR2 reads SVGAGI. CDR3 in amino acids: CASRVIGVSETQYF. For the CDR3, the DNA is TGTGCCAGTCGAGTAATCGGGGTGTCAGAGACCCAGTACTTC.

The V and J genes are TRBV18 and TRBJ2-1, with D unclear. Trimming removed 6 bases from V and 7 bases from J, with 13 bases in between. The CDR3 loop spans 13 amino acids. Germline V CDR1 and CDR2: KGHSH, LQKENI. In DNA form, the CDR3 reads TGTGCCAGCTCCCCTCCCTTAGTTAATGAGCAGTTCTTC. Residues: CASSPPLVNEQFF.

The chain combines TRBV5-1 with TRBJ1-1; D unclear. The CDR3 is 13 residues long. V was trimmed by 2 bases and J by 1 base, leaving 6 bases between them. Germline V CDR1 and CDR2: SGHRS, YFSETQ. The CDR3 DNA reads TGCGCCAGCAGCTTTAACGGGAACACTGAAGCTTTCTTT. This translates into CASSFNGNTEAFF.

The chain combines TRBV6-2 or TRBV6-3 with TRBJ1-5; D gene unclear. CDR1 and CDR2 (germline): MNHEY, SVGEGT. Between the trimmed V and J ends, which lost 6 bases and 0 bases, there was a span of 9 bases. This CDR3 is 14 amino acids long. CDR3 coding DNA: TGTGCCAGCAGCACACAGTATAGCAATCAGCCCCAGCATTTT. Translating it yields CASSTQYSNQPQHF.

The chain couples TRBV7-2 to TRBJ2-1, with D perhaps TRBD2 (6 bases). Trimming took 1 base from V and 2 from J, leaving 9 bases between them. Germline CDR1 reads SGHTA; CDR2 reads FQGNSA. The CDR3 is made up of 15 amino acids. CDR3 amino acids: CASSLVGGAYNEQFF. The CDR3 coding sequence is TGTGCCAGCAGCTTAGTCGGGGGAGCCTACAATGAGCAGTTCTTC. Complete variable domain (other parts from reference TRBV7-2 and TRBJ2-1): GAGVSQSPSNKVTEKGKDVELRCDPISGHTALYWYRQSLGQGLEFLIYFQGNSAPDKSGLPSDRFSAERTGGSVSTLTIQRTQQEDSAVYLCASSLVGGAYNEQFFGPGTRLTVL.

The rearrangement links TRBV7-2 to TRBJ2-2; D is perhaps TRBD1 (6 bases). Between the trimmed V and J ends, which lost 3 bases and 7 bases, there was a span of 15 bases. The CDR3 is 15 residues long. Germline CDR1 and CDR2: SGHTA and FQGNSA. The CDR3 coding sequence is TGTGCCAGCAGCTTTTGGGGGCGCTTAGGCGGGGAGCTGTTTTTT. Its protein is CASSFWGRLGGELFF. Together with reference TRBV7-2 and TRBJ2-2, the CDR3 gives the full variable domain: GAGVSQSPSNKVTEKGKDVELRCDPISGHTALYWYRQSLGQGLEFLIYFQGNSAPDKSGLPSDRFSAERTGGSVSTLTIQRTQQEDSAVYLCASSFWGRLGGELFFGEGSRLTVL.

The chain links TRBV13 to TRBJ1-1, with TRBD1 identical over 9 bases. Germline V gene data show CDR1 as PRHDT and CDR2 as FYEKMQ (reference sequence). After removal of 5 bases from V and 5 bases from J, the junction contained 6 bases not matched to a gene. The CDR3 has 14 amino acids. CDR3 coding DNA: TGTGCCAGCAGCACCGACAGGGGGGTTACTGAAGCTTTCTTT. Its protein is CASSTDRGVTEAFF. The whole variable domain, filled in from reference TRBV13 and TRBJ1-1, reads AAGVIQSPRHLIKEKRETATLKCYPIPRHDTVYWYQQGPGQDPQFLISFYEKMQSDKGSIPDRFSAQQFSDYHSELNMSSLELGDSALYFCASSTDRGVTEAFFGQGTRLTVV.

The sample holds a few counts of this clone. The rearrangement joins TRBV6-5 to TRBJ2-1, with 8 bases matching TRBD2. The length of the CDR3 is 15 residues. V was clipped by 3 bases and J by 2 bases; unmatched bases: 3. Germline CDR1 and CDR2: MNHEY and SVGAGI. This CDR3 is CASSYRGGTYNEQFF. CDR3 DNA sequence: TGTGCCAGCAGTTATCGGGGGGGGACCTACAATGAGCAGTTCTTC.